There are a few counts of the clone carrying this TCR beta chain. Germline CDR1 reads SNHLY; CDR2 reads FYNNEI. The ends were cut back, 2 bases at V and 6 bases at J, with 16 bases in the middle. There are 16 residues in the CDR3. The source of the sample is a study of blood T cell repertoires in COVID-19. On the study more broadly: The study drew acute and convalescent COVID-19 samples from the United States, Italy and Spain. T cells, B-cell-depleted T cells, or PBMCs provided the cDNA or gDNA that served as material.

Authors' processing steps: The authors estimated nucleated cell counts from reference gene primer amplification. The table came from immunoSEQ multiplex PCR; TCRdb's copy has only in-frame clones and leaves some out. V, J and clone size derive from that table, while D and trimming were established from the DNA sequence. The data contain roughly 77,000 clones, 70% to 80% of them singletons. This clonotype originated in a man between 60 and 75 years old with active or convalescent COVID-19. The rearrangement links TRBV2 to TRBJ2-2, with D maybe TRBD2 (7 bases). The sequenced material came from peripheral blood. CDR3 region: CASSENPRRGPGELFF. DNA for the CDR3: TGTGCCAGCAGTGAAAACCCCCGGCGGGGGCCCGGGGAGCTGTTTTTT.